The 9 T cell receptor beta chains below come from one sample, sequenced in a study of blood T cell repertoires in COVID-19. TCRdb's copy holds only in-frame clones and misses some; the assay was immunoSEQ multiplex PCR. Here the sample spans just under 60,000 clones, more than 75% being singletons. The sequenced sample consisted of peripheral blood. These receptors originate from a man aged 80 or over with acute or convalescent COVID-19.

The V and J genes are TRBV11-2 and TRBJ2-7; 7 bases align to TRBD2. J was trimmed by 6 bases and V by 3 bases; bases with no gene match: 5. There are 13 residues in the CDR3. The germline gives CDR1 SGHAT, CDR2 FQNNGV. In nucleotides, the CDR3 is TGTGCCAGCAGCTTGGGACTACCTAGCGAGCAGTACTTC. Translating it yields CASSLGLPSEQYF.

The V call is TRBV24-1, the J call TRBJ2-1, with 9 bases matching TRBD2. Losses at the gene ends were 3 bases for V and 3 bases for J; bases not matched to a gene: 5. The CDR3 totals 16 residues. CDR1 and CDR2 (germline): KGHDR, SFDVKD. CDR3 region: CATSDDGLAHYNEQFF. Here the CDR3 DNA reads TGTGCCACCAGTGATGATGGACTAGCGCACTACAATGAGCAGTTCTTC.

This chain connects TRBV27 to TRBJ2-6; 8 positions agree with TRBD1. There are 18 residues in the CDR3. V dropped 4 bases and J dropped 0; count of bases not matched to a gene: 8. CDR1 and CDR2 from the germline V gene are MNHEY and SMNVEV (reference sequence). In nucleotides, the CDR3 is TGTGCCAGCAGTTCCACAGGGGGTCGGCTCTCTGGGGCCAACGTCCTGACTTTC. It encodes CASSSTGGRLSGANVLTF.

The chain carries TRBV10-1 and TRBJ2-1; 7 bases align to TRBD1. The trim removed 0 bases at V and 8 bases at J, leaving 10 bases unmatched. CDR3 length: 16 amino acids. Germline V gene data show CDR1 as WNHNN and CDR2 as SYGVQD (reference sequence). CDR3 region: CASSESRTGSRDEQFF. Written as DNA, the CDR3 is TGCGCCAGCAGTGAGTCGCGGACAGGATCGAGGGATGAGCAGTTCTTC.

This clone was counted only a few times. This chain links TRBV2 with TRBJ1-1, with D perhaps matching TRBD1 (5 bases). The CDR3 contains 12 residues. Germline assignment: CDR1 SNHLY and CDR2 FYNNEI. V lost 4 bases to trimming and J lost 9 bases, with 12 bases between them. Here the CDR3 reads CASSGQGVKAFF. The CDR3 nucleotides read TGTGCCAGCAGTGGTCAAGGGGTGAAAGCTTTCTTT.

The chain couples TRBV19 to TRBJ1-1; D call uncertain. The CDR3 extends over 14 amino acids. Per the germline V gene, CDR1 is LNHDA and CDR2 is SQIVND (reference sequence). Between the trimmed V and J ends, which lost 3 bases and 1 base, there was a span of 9 bases. The CDR3 nucleotides read TGTGCCAGTAGTATCCCGGGTGGGAACACTGAAGCTTTCTTT. Translation: CASSIPGGNTEAFF.

V usage is TRBV11-2 and J usage is TRBJ2-1; 7 bases line up with TRBD2. The CDR3 has 14 amino acids. Germline V gene data show CDR1 as SGHAT and CDR2 as FQNNGV. V lost 5 bases, J lost 9 bases, and 10 bases stayed unmatched. As DNA, the CDR3 is TGTGCCAGCAGCCCGCGGGAGTTCTTGACTGAGCAGTTCTTC. It is translated as CASSPREFLTEQFF. Together with reference TRBV11-2 and TRBJ2-1, the CDR3 gives the full variable domain: EAGVAQSPRYKIIEKRQSVAFWCNPISGHATLYWYQQILGQGPKLLIQFQNNGVVDDSQLPKDRFSAERLKGVDSTLKIQPAKLEDSAVYLCASSPREFLTEQFFGPGTRLTVL.

This clone occurred a few times. The rearrangement links TRBV2 to TRBJ1-4; 8 bases map to TRBD1. Trimming took 7 bases from V and 5 from J; bases not matched to a gene: 9. Per germline, CDR1 SNHLY and CDR2 FYNNEI. The CDR3 has 15 amino acids. The CDR3 loop is CASTGRTGINEKLFF. The CDR3 nucleotides are TGTGCCAGCACCGGTCGGACAGGGATAAATGAAAAACTGTTTTTT.

This clone appeared a few times. The chain couples TRBV6-5 to TRBJ2-3; TRBD1 matches at 9 bases. The germline V gene encodes CDR1 MNHEY and CDR2 SVGAGI. This CDR3 has 15 residues. With V trimmed by 6 bases and J by 3 bases, 7 bases remained unmatched. The CDR3 sequence: CASRVGQGGTDTQYF. CDR3 coding DNA: TGTGCCAGCAGGGTGGGACAGGGAGGGACAGATACGCAGTATTTT.